This is a list of T cell receptor beta chains from one sample in a study of blood T cell repertoires in COVID-19. The repertoire was sequenced with immunoSEQ multiplex PCR; TCRdb's copy has only in-frame clones and lacks some. The table shows roughly 200,000 clones, with 83% occurring only once. The specimen sequenced was peripheral blood. Receptors originate from a middle-aged man with active or convalescent COVID-19. Both conserved end residues are part of each CDR3. The order of the fields is V gene, clone size, D gene, J gene, CDR3 DNA, CDR3 protein. D genes are given only for firm matches. The listing skips clone size in some rows; elsewhere it reads once, few, many or a size class.

TRBV29-1	NA	TRBD1	TRBJ1-4	TGCAGCGTGGGGACAGAGGAAAGTGGAAAACTGTTTTTT	CSVGTEESGKLFF
TRBV5-4	NA	NA	TRBJ1-2	TGTGCCAGCAGCCACGGGGAGGACTATGGCTACACCTTC	CASSHGEDYGYTF
TRBV6-2/TRBV6-3	NA	NA	TRBJ1-5	TGTGCCAGCAGCCTAAACCTAGGCCATCAGCCCCAGCATTTT	CASSLNLGHQPQHF
TRBV6-6	NA	NA	TRBJ1-2	TGTGCCAGCAGTTACGGTGCAAGCCACTATGGCTACACCTTC	CASSYGASHYGYTF
TRBV9	once	TRBD1	TRBJ2-1	TGTGCCAGCAGCGTTCAGGGGGAAAATGAGCAGTTCTTC	CASSVQGENEQFF
TRBV18	NA	NA	TRBJ2-3	TGTGCCAGCTCACCAAGAGACACAGATACGCAGTATTTT	CASSPRDTDTQYF
TRBV7-9	NA	TRBD1	TRBJ1-2	TGTGCCAGCAGCTCAGGGGGCGCGCAGCAGGCTGGCTACACCTTC	CASSSGGAQQAGYTF
TRBV6-5	once	TRBD2	TRBJ2-1	TGTGCCAGCAGTTATAACGGACTAGCCCCCAATGAGCAGTTCTTC	CASSYNGLAPNEQFF
TRBV4-1	NA	NA	TRBJ2-1	TGCGCCAGCAGCAGCGAGAGGGTATATGAGCAGTTCTTC	CASSSERVYEQFF
TRBV3-1/TRBV3-2	NA	NA	TRBJ2-1	TGTGCCAGCACCTCGGCGGGTTACAATGAGCAGTTCTTC	CASTSAGYNEQFF
TRBV5-4	NA	NA	TRBJ2-3	TGTGCCAGCAGCTTGGCAGGTTGGCCCGCCCCGCAGTATTTT	CASSLAGWPAPQYF
TRBV11-3	once	NA	TRBJ2-5	TGTGCCAGCAGCTTAGACAGGGACTTCCAAGAGACCCAGTACTTC	CASSLDRDFQETQYF
TRBV2	NA	NA	TRBJ1-5	TGTGCCAGCAATCAGGAGGGCAATCAGCCCCAGCATTTT	CASNQEGNQPQHF
TRBV7-2	NA	NA	TRBJ2-1	TGTGCCAGCAGCTACTACACTCCCCTTCAGCAGTTCTTC	CASSYYTPLQQFF
TRBV9	NA	NA	TRBJ2-7	TGTGCCAGCAGCGTAGCTACAGGGACGGGACACGAGCAGTACTTC	CASSVATGTGHEQYF
TRBV11-3	NA	TRBD2	TRBJ2-7	TGTGCCAGCAGCTTAGGGCTGTTGGGGACTAGTCATTACGAGCAGTACTTC	CASSLGLLGTSHYEQYF
TRBV3-1/TRBV3-2	once	NA	TRBJ1-1	TGTGCCAGCAGCCAGAGATTGACAGGCAGAACTGAAGCTTTCTTT	CASSQRLTGRTEAFF
TRBV7-8	NA	TRBD2	TRBJ2-7	TGTGCCAGCAGCTTAGAGGGACTAGCGGTCTACGAGCAGTACTTC	CASSLEGLAVYEQYF
TRBV3-1/TRBV3-2	NA	NA	TRBJ2-3	TGTGCCAGCAGCCATTTAGCGTACGAAGGTGATACGCAGTATTTT	CASSHLAYEGDTQYF
TRBV14	NA	NA	TRBJ1-2	TGTGCCAGCAGCCAAGTTGGTTCCGGGAGCTACACCTTC	CASSQVGSGSYTF
TRBV6-2/TRBV6-3	NA	NA	TRBJ2-5	TGTGCCAGCAGTACCGTTGGCGGACCAGGGAAAGAGACCCAGTACTTC	CASSTVGGPGKETQYF
TRBV24-1	NA	TRBD2	TRBJ2-5	TGTGCCACCAGTCGCCTAGCGGGGTCCCAAGAGACCCAGTACTTC	CATSRLAGSQETQYF
TRBV19	NA	TRBD2	TRBJ2-3	TGTGCCAGTGGCGAGGGGAGGGGGCAGTATTTT	CASGEGRGQYF
TRBV4-2	NA	NA	TRBJ1-4	TGTGCCAGCAGCCAAGATTTACGGGGTGGGGAAAAACTGTTTTTT	CASSQDLRGGEKLFF
TRBV30	NA	NA	TRBJ1-1	TGTGCCTGGAGTGGGGAGTACGAAGCTTTCTTT	CAWSGEYEAFF